This is a list of T cell receptor beta chains from one sample in a study of blood T cell repertoires in COVID-19. This table comes from immunoSEQ multiplex PCR, and its TCRdb copy is limited to in-frame clones, with some not included. This sample has fewer than 250,000 clones; approximately 86% occur once, and the top ten carry 1.5% to 2%. Sequencing was performed on peripheral blood. These receptors came from a woman aged 55-69 years who had recovered from COVID-19. The CDR3 runs from the conserved cysteine through the conserved F or W. D genes are given only for firm matches. Size values are once, few and many counts, or a class for expanded clones, and some rows have none.

v_gene	j_gene	abundance	len	d_gene	CDR3aa	CDR3nt
TRBV5-6	TRBJ1-2	.	13	.	CASSLVGLYGYTF	TGTGCCAGCAGCTTGGTGGGCCTCTATGGCTACACCTTC
TRBV11-1	TRBJ2-7	.	15	.	CASSSGPGTQYEQYF	TGTGCCAGCAGCTCCGGTCCCGGGACTCAATACGAGCAGTACTTC
TRBV9	TRBJ2-7	.	13	.	CASSVAERYEQYF	TGTGCCAGCAGCGTAGCTGAGAGATACGAGCAGTACTTC
TRBV7-2	TRBJ1-4	.	18	TRBD1	CASSVTGTGGGGNEKLFF	TGTGCCAGCAGCGTAACCGGGACAGGGGGCGGCGGTAATGAAAAACTGTTTTTT
TRBV11-2	TRBJ1-1	few	14	.	CASSSYLEGTEAFF	TGTGCCAGCAGCTCCTACCTTGAGGGCACTGAAGCTTTCTTT
TRBV29-1	TRBJ1-2	.	18	TRBD1	CSVEWGQHHPYGYTSYTF	TGCAGCGTTGAATGGGGACAGCATCACCCCTATGGCTACACTAGCTACACCTTC
TRBV19	TRBJ2-3	.	16	TRBD1	CASSAQRDRDPDTQYF	TGTGCCAGTAGTGCCCAGCGGGACAGGGACCCAGATACGCAGTATTTT
TRBV6-4	TRBJ1-6	few	13	.	CASSVDYNSPLHF	TGTGCCAGCAGCGTGGACTACAATTCACCCCTCCACTTT
TRBV6-5	TRBJ1-1	.	15	TRBD1	CASRKAGTGNTEAFF	TGTGCCAGCAGAAAAGCCGGGACAGGGAACACTGAAGCTTTCTTT
TRBV3-1/TRBV3-2	TRBJ1-1	once	12	.	CASSQRGTEAFF	TGTGCCAGCAGCCAAAGGGGGACTGAAGCTTTCTTT
TRBV18	TRBJ2-7	once	13	.	CASSPAGNYEQYF	TGTGCCAGCTCACCCGCGGGGAATTACGAGCAGTACTTC
TRBV7-9	TRBJ1-1	.	13	.	CASSFQGGTEAFF	TGTGCCAGCAGCTTTCAGGGCGGCACTGAAGCTTTCTTT
TRBV7-2	TRBJ1-2	.	15	.	CASSLAPGGGYGYTF	TGTGCCAGCAGCTTAGCGCCGGGGGGCGGCTATGGCTACACCTTC
TRBV6-5	TRBJ2-7	.	14	.	CASSYSKRDYEQYF	TGTGCCAGCAGTTACTCGAAGAGGGACTACGAGCAGTACTTC
TRBV6-2/TRBV6-3	TRBJ1-2	.	13	.	CASSRQPDYGYTF	TGTGCCAGCAGTCGACAGCCAGACTATGGCTACACCTTC
TRBV4-1	TRBJ2-1	.	20	TRBD2	CASSQDRRTSGIRSYNEQFF	TGCGCCAGCAGCCAAGATCGTCGGACTAGCGGGATTCGCTCCTACAATGAGCAGTTCTTC
TRBV6-2/TRBV6-3	TRBJ2-2	.	18	.	CASSYNFRGSQNTGELFF	TGTGCCAGCAGTTACAATTTTAGGGGATCCCAGAACACCGGGGAGCTGTTTTTT
TRBV7-8	TRBJ2-3	.	17	TRBD1	CASSLRRDRGRTDTQYF	TGTGCCAGCAGCTTAAGAAGGGACAGGGGGCGTACAGATACGCAGTATTTT
TRBV5-1	TRBJ1-6	.	15	.	CASSLTPTRNSPLHF	TGCGCCAGCAGCTTGACTCCGACAAGGAATTCACCCCTCCACTTT
TRBV4-1	TRBJ2-1	few	16	.	CASSRPANLIGGEQFF	TGCGCCAGCAGCCGCCCAGCGAATCTAATTGGTGGGGAGCAGTTCTTC
TRBV5-6	TRBJ2-3	.	16	TRBD2	CASSLVVAGGTDTQYF	TGTGCCAGCAGCTTGGTTGTTGCGGGAGGCACAGATACGCAGTATTTT
TRBV15	TRBJ1-5	.	15	.	CATSMGAPFNQPQHF	TGTGCCACCAGCATGGGCGCGCCTTTCAATCAGCCCCAGCATTTT
TRBV29-1	TRBJ2-5	.	16	TRBD2	CSVEDYLRGGEETQYF	TGCAGCGTTGAAGACTATTTACGGGGGGGGGAAGAGACCCAGTACTTC
TRBV19	TRBJ1-5	.	12	.	CASNLQNQPQHF	TGTGCCAGTAACCTCCAGAATCAGCCCCAGCATTTT
TRBV11-2	TRBJ1-1	.	15	.	CASSLYTAPNTEAFF	TGTGCCAGCAGCCTATATACAGCCCCGAACACTGAAGCTTTCTTT
TRBV28	TRBJ1-6	.	14	.	CASNPTDGGSPLHF	TGTGCCAGCAATCCGACAGACGGGGGTTCACCCCTCCACTTT
TRBV19	TRBJ1-6	few	14	.	CASSPAHGESPLHF	TGTGCCAGTAGCCCCGCCCATGGAGAGTCACCCCTCCACTTT
TRBV19	TRBJ1-3	.	13	.	CASSQGFGNTIYF	TGTGCCAGCTCACAGGGATTTGGAAACACCATATATTTT
TRBV27	TRBJ2-5	.	15	TRBD1	CASRAGTGRQETQYF	TGTGCCAGCAGAGCCGGGACAGGGCGGCAAGAGACCCAGTACTTC
TRBV11-1	TRBJ2-2	.	16	TRBD1	CASSFTGGSGMGELFF	TGTGCCAGCAGCTTCACAGGGGGAAGTGGTATGGGGGAGCTGTTTTTT
TRBV4-3	TRBJ1-4	.	14	.	CASSQGPSGEKLFF	TGCGCCAGCAGCCAAGGACCGTCCGGGGAAAAACTGTTTTTT